These 24 T cell receptor beta chains share one sample of origin, sequenced in a study of identical twins. TCRdb ran MiXCR on the 5' RACE reads and lists one entry per CDR3 protein. The repertoire holds approximately 700,000 distinct CDR3 sequences, with over 5% as singletons. Sequenced sample: naive T cells sorted from blood. The receptors were gathered from a man in his late teens or twenties in good health.

This clonotype was found many times. The genes are TRBV29-1 and TRBJ2-1; D uncertain. Germline CDR1 is SQVTM and CDR2 is ANQGSEA. The ends were cut back, 1 base at V and 4 bases at J, with 11 bases in the middle. This CDR3 has 14 residues. The CDR3 loop reads CSVEGTVRYNEQFF. Here the CDR3 DNA reads TGCAGCGTTGAAGGAACGGTTCGTTACAATGAGCAGTTCTTC.

This clonotype has a count of ten or more. The V and J genes are TRBV12-3 or TRBV12-4 and TRBJ2-2, with 10 bases identical to TRBD1. This CDR3 has 14 residues. V was pared by 6 bases and J by 8 bases, with 6 bases of the junction left unmatched. DNA of the CDR3: TGTGCCAGCAGCCTAGACAGGGGGCAGGGGGAGCTGTTTTTT. This translates into CASSLDRGQGELFF.

There are many counts of this clonotype. The chain has TRBV7-8 and TRBJ1-5; D unclear. CDR1 is SGHVS and CDR2 is FQNEAQ in the germline V gene. The V end lost 8 bases, the J end lost 8 bases, and 19 bases lay between the germline ends. This CDR3 has 14 amino acids. CDR3 loop: CASSYRSQFEPQHF. The CDR3 DNA reads as TGTGCCAGCTCCTATAGATCCCAGTTTGAGCCCCAGCATTTT.

In its sample, this clonotype was seen many times. The chain combines TRBV5-1 with TRBJ2-7, with D perhaps TRBD1 or TRBD2 (5 bases each). Germline-derived CDR1 and CDR2 are SGHRS and YFSETQ. The V end was cut by 0 bases, the J end by 6 bases, with 7 bases between. The CDR3 runs 12 residues. CDR3 region: CASSLDGGEQYF. The CDR3 DNA is TGCGCCAGCAGCTTGGATGGGGGCGAGCAGTACTTC.

The sample holds many counts of this clonotype. The chain links TRBV4-1 to TRBJ2-7, with a weak D call TRBD2 (6 bases). The CDR3 loop spans 16 amino acids. Germline CDR1 and CDR2: MGHRA and YSYEKL. The germline V and J ends were trimmed by 0 bases and 2 bases, with 14 bases remaining between them. CDR3 region: CASSQDPGLGAYEQYV. In nucleotides, the CDR3 is TGCGCCAGCAGCCAAGATCCGGGACTCGGAGCCTACGAGCAGTACGTC.

This clonotype was observed many times. The rearrangement uses TRBV20-1 and TRBJ2-5; 7 nucleotides align to TRBD1. Trimming at V came to 5 bases and at J to 0 bases, leaving 6 bases not matched to a gene. The V gene's germline CDR1 is DFQATT and CDR2 SNEGSKA (reference sequence). The CDR3 is made up of 14 amino acids. CDR3 loop: CSAPPGGDQETQYF. CDR3 DNA sequence: TGCAGTGCTCCCCCAGGGGGTGACCAAGAGACCCAGTACTTC.

This clonotype was seen repeatedly, ten times or more. The V gene is TRBV15, the J gene TRBJ2-3; D uncertain. Trimming cost V 0 bases and J 6 bases, with 7 bases left between them. The CDR3 loop spans 13 amino acids. The germline CDR1 and CDR2 sequences are LNHNV and YYDKDF (reference sequence). The DNA of the CDR3 is TGTGCCACCAGCAGAGATCTGAGTGATACGCAGTATTTT. Translating gives CATSRDLSDTQYF.

This clonotype was counted many times. The V call is TRBV6-5, the J call TRBJ2-2; D tentatively reads TRBD1 or TRBD2 (6 bases each). V was clipped by 4 bases and J by 13 bases, with 19 bases between them. This CDR3 is 14 amino acids long. Per the germline V gene, CDR1 is MNHEY and CDR2 is SVGAGI. CDR3 nucleotides: TGTGCCAGCAGTTCTCTGACTACGGGGGCTTGGCTGTTTTTT. It is translated as CASSSLTTGAWLFF.

This clonotype was counted only a few times. The rearrangement joins TRBV6-1 to TRBJ1-5; D is perhaps TRBD1 (5 bases). This CDR3 comprises 13 residues. Germline CDR1 and CDR2: MNHNS and SASEGT. Trimming took 7 bases from V and 5 from J, leaving 12 bases between them. As DNA, the CDR3 is TGTGCCAGCAAGGGGAAAGTGGATCAGCCCCAGCATTTT. Protein: CASKGKVDQPQHF.

This clonotype was counted many times. V usage is TRBV28 and J usage is TRBJ2-3; D possibly corresponds to TRBD1 (5 bases). In germline, CDR1 is MDHEN, CDR2 SYDVKM. The CDR3 length is 14 residues. Between the trimmed V and J ends, which lost 2 bases and 3 bases, there was a span of 9 bases. CDR3: CASSLRRVTDTQYF. The CDR3 bases are TGTGCCAGCAGTTTACGCAGGGTAACAGATACGCAGTATTTT.

This clonotype was detected ten times or more. The DNA is left out, because the CDR3 cannot be placed on it with certainty; the CDR3 is given as TCRdb lists it. The rearrangement uses TRBV6-5 and TRBJ1-5. The CDR3 is 14 residues long, counting both termini. Germline loops: CDR1 MNHEY, CDR2 SVGAGI. The CDR3 loop is CASSTSTAGRPQHF.

This clonotype was observed a handful of times. The chain couples TRBV7-2 to TRBJ2-2; D ambiguous. The V gene's germline CDR1 is SGHTA and CDR2 FQGNSA. Trimming took off 3 bases at V and 5 bases at J, with 10 bases between the two ends. This CDR3 has 14 amino acids. Written as DNA, the CDR3 is TGTGCCAGCAGCTTGTGGACGGATACCGGGGAGCTGTTTTTT. This sequence encodes CASSLWTDTGELFF.

The genes are TRBV14 and TRBJ2-7, with D perhaps matching TRBD2 (6 bases). The CDR3 spans 15 residues. CDR1 is SGHDN, CDR2 FVKESK, per germline. V lost 2 bases and J lost 0, with 11 bases in between. CDR3 DNA: TGTGCCAGCAGCCAACTAGCGAGGAGCTCCTACGAGCAGTACTTC. This translates into CASSQLARSSYEQYF.

The chain combines TRBV10-2 with TRBJ2-7, with TRBD1 matching over 12 bases. This CDR3 spans 14 amino acids. V lost 9 bases to trimming and J lost 9 bases; unmatched junction nucleotides: 12. CDR1 is WSHSY, CDR2 SAAADI, per germline. Here the CDR3 reads CASFPGQGASGQYV. For the CDR3, the DNA is TGCGCCAGTTTCCCGGGACAGGGGGCCTCAGGGCAGTACGTC.

Many counts were recorded for this clonotype. V usage is TRBV10-1 and J usage is TRBJ2-1; D remains unclear. V lost 8 bases to trimming and J lost 7 bases, with 9 bases between them. Germline CDR1 reads WNHNN; CDR2 reads SYGVQD (reference sequence). This CDR3 has 11 residues. The DNA for the CDR3 is TGCGCCAGCGGGCTGGGGAATGAGCAGTTCTTC. Translation gives CASGLGNEQFF.

Only a few counts were recorded for this clonotype. J is TRBJ2-5 and V is TRBV20-1, with D maybe TRBD1 (6 bases). Germline-derived CDR1 and CDR2 are DFQATT and SNEGSKA (reference sequence). This CDR3 has 13 residues. V dropped 3 bases and J dropped 7 bases, with 15 bases sitting between them. CDR3 DNA sequence: TGCAGTGCTAGCAAGAGGGGGTCAGGGACCCAGTACTTC. It is translated as CSASKRGSGTQYF.

This clonotype was observed at least ten times. V gene TRBV12-3 or TRBV12-4 combines with J gene TRBJ1-4; D perhaps matches TRBD1 (6 bases). The CDR3 consists of 16 residues. Trimming removed 4 bases from V and 1 base from J, with 13 bases in between. CDR3 region: CASSYPPRGTNEKLFF. The CDR3 DNA is TGTGCCAGCAGTTACCCCCCCAGGGGAACTAATGAAAAACTGTTTTTT.

This clonotype showed up many times. The chain couples TRBV20-1 to TRBJ2-1; TRBD1 matches at 8 bases. V trimming: 5 bases; J trimming: 2 bases; junction bases outside the gene matches: 5. The CDR3 length is 14 residues. CDR1 DFQATT and CDR2 SNEGSKA come from the germline V gene (reference sequence). Here the CDR3 DNA reads TGCAGTGCTTCAGGGGGCCCTACCTACAATGAGCAGTTCTTC. Translating it yields CSASGGPTYNEQFF.

This clonotype has more than one count but fewer than ten. J is TRBJ2-7 and V is TRBV7-9, with D maybe TRBD1 (6 bases). The CDR3 is 14 residues long. V was shortened by 5 bases and J by 5 bases, with 16 bases between the two germline ends. Germline V CDR1 and CDR2: SEHNR, FQNEAQ (reference sequence). CDR3: CASSQGQLGNEQYF. CDR3 bases: TGTGCCAGCAGCCAAGGACAGCTGGGAAACGAGCAGTACTTC.

Only a few counts were recorded for this clonotype. V gene TRBV19 combines with J gene TRBJ1-1; D is possibly TRBD1 (5 bases). V lost 3 bases and J lost 2, with 7 bases in between. Per the germline V gene, CDR1 is LNHDA and CDR2 is SQIVND (reference sequence). This CDR3 has 13 residues. The CDR3 sequence: CASSMWGNTEAFF. For the CDR3, the DNA is TGTGCCAGTAGTATGTGGGGCAACACTGAAGCTTTCTTT.

This clonotype has ten or more counts. The chain has TRBV20-1 and TRBJ2-5; D is ambiguous. The length of the CDR3 is 10 residues. CDR1 is DFQATT and CDR2 is SNEGSKA in the germline V gene (reference sequence). V shed 4 bases and J shed 7 bases, with 7 bases lying between them. CDR3 in amino acids: CSATRVTQYF. Written as DNA, the CDR3 is TGCAGTGCTACGAGAGTGACCCAGTACTTC.

This clonotype was picked up many times. The chain is built from TRBV10-3 and TRBJ2-7; D remains ambiguous. Germline-derived CDR1 and CDR2 are ENHRY and SYGVKD. V was cut by 2 bases and J by 6 bases, with 11 bases left in between. The CDR3 is 13 amino acids. CDR3 bases: TGTGCCATCAGTGAGGGATCTAGGCGCGAGCAGTACTTC. This gives the protein CAISEGSRREQYF.

In its sample, this clonotype was seen a few times. The V and J genes are TRBV5-1 and TRBJ1-6, with TRBD1 matching over 7 bases. The germline CDR1 and CDR2 sequences are SGHRS and YFSETQ. The CDR3 has 15 amino acids. With V trimmed by 4 bases and J by 2 bases, 3 bases remained unmatched. The CDR3 spells CASSEGQTYNSPLHF. CDR3 bases: TGCGCCAGCAGCGAGGGACAGACCTATAATTCACCCCTCCACTTT.

A note on this clonotype: One end of the junction fails to match germline, which may point to a read error. V usage is TRBV11-2 and J usage is TRBJ2-5; 7 bases are shared with TRBD2. Germline assignment: CDR1 SGHAT and CDR2 FQNNGV. The CDR3 contains 13 residues. The CDR3 DNA sequence: TGTGCCAGCAGCCGTTGGGGGGGGATCCAAGAGCACTTC. Residues: CASSRWGGIQEHF.